The 18 T cell receptor beta chains given below trace back to one sample, sequenced in a study of T cells in Graves' hyperthyroidism and ophthalmopathy. Template material for amplifying TCR beta CDR3 regions consisted of RNA transcripts. Researchers ran a first-round RT-PCR on the TCR CDR3 using the HTBI primer set. TCRdb itself ran the multiplex PCR reads through MiXCR, one entry per CDR3 protein. The table records 600,000 to 650,000 distinct CDR3 sequences, around 15% of them present only once. Sequenced material: blood. The receptors shown here come from a woman aged 25 to 45 with Graves' hyperthyroidism.

This clonotype has more than one count but fewer than ten. V gene TRBV28 combines with J gene TRBJ2-2, with D possibly TRBD2 on 6 matching bases. The CDR3 consists of 15 residues. CDR1 is MDHEN, CDR2 SYDVKM, per germline. V dropped 3 bases and J dropped 4 bases, with 12 bases sitting between them. CDR3: CASSLPLGGTGELFF. In DNA, the CDR3 is TGTGCCAGCAGTTTGCCCTTGGGGGGCACCGGGGAGCTGTTTTTT.

There are many counts of this clonotype. The rearrangement joins TRBV5-1 to TRBJ2-1, with unresolved D. The CDR3 length is 14 residues. CDR1 is SGHRS and CDR2 is YFSETQ in the germline V gene. The V gene lost 1 base and the J gene lost 13 bases, with 18 bases spanning the gap. Here the CDR3 reads CASSLYLGNRGQFF. CDR3 nucleotides: TGCGCCAGCAGCTTGTACCTAGGTAATCGAGGACAGTTCTTC.

V usage is TRBV6-1 and J usage is TRBJ1-5; the D gene is possibly TRBD1 (5 bases). CDR3 length: 14 amino acids. Germline CDR1 MNHNS, CDR2 SASEGT. V lost 2 bases to trimming and J lost 6 bases, with 11 bases between them. CDR3 nucleotide sequence: TGTGCCAGCAGTGAAAGGGGTTGGCGTCAGCCCCAGCATTTT. Translating gives CASSERGWRQPQHF.

The chain is built from TRBV20-1 and TRBJ2-5; 9 bases fit TRBD2. V lost 2 bases, J lost 3 bases, and 4 bases stayed unmatched. The CDR3 has 14 amino acids. Germline CDR1 and CDR2: DFQATT and SNEGSKA (reference sequence). The CDR3 loop reads CSARPGTSKETQYF. The DNA for the CDR3 is TGCAGTGCTAGACCCGGGACTAGCAAAGAGACCCAGTACTTC.

Remarks on this clonotype: A much larger clone sits a single nucleotide away, making a read error possible. This chain joins TRBV20-1 and TRBJ2-1; 9 bases are a match to TRBD1. The end of the DNA is better explained by TRBJ2-7, so the J call may be wrong. CDR1 and CDR2 from the germline V gene are DFQATT and SNEGSKA (reference sequence). This CDR3 has 15 residues. The CDR3, as DNA: TGCAGTGCTGTGGGGACAGGGATGGCCTACAATGAGCAGTACTTC. Translation: CSAVGTGMAYNEQYF.

This clonotype has more than one count but fewer than ten. This chain joins TRBV29-1 and TRBJ2-5, with D unresolved. Germline V gene sequence: CDR1 SQVTM, CDR2 ANQGSEA. The CDR3 runs 12 residues. Trimming left V 5 bases short and J 2 bases short, with 9 bases between. The CDR3 protein is CSVSLEQETQYF. The CDR3 DNA reads as TGCAGCGTTTCGTTGGAACAAGAGACCCAGTACTTC.

This clonotype was recorded at least ten times. The chain joins TRBV20-1 to TRBJ2-1; D unresolved. The CDR3 extends over 13 amino acids. Germline loops: CDR1 DFQATT, CDR2 SNEGSKA (reference sequence). V lost 4 bases to trimming and J lost 6 bases, with 13 bases between them. CDR3 nucleotide sequence: TGCAGTGCTAAGGTAGTAGATTCCAATGAGCAGTTCTTC. Its translation is CSAKVVDSNEQFF.

A few counts support this clonotype. The chain couples TRBV6-1 to TRBJ1-4, with 8 positions matching TRBD1. The V gene end was trimmed by 6 bases and the J gene end by 10 bases; junction bases not matched to a gene: 16. The germline gives CDR1 MNHNS, CDR2 SASEGT. CDR3 size: 16 residues. The CDR3 DNA is TGTGCCAGCAGCCCAGGAGTACAGGGGGGTATTGGAAAACTGTTTTTT. This translates into CASSPGVQGGIGKLFF.

The chain links TRBV20-1 to TRBJ2-2; D is undetermined. The germline V gene has CDR1 DFQATT and CDR2 SNEGSKA (reference sequence). Deletions cut 0 bases from V and 6 bases from J, with 11 bases between. This CDR3 has 14 residues. CDR3 residues: CSARDQPWSGELFF. The CDR3 coding sequence is TGCAGTGCTAGAGATCAGCCGTGGTCCGGGGAGCTGTTTTTT.

The chain carries TRBV11-1 and TRBJ2-1, with D possibly being TRBD2 (5 bases). V shed 5 bases and J shed 7 bases, with 15 bases lying between them. Germline V gene sequence: CDR1 SGHAT, CDR2 FQDESV (reference sequence). CDR3 length: 14 residues. The CDR3 region has the DNA TGTGCCAGCAGCCACCCCGAGGCGGGTAATGAGCAGTTCTTC. This translates into CASSHPEAGNEQFF.

The V gene is TRBV28, the J gene TRBJ2-3, with a weak D call TRBD2 (6 bases). The V gene's germline CDR1 is MDHEN and CDR2 SYDVKM. CDR3 length: 17 residues. V was clipped by 2 bases and J by 2 bases, with 17 bases between them. The CDR3 coding sequence is TGTGCCAGCAGTTTAACTCCGGGACGGGGGAACACAGATACGCAGTATTTT. Its protein is CASSLTPGRGNTDTQYF. The entire variable domain, with the rest obtained from reference TRBV28 and TRBJ2-3, is as follows: DVKVTQSSRYLVKRTGEKVFLECVQDMDHENMFWYRQDPGLGLRLIYFSYDVKMKEKGDIPEGYSVSREKKERFSLILESASTNQTSMYLCASSLTPGRGNTDTQYFGPGTRLTVL.

J is TRBJ2-3 and V is TRBV5-1; D might be TRBD2 (6 bases). Per the germline V gene, CDR1 is SGHRS and CDR2 is YFSETQ. There are 16 residues in the CDR3. Trimming shortened V by 2 bases and J by 2 bases, and 15 bases separated the two germline ends. The CDR3 DNA sequence: TGCGCCAGCAGCTTACTACTAGCTGGGAACACAGATACGCAGTATTTT. This sequence encodes CASSLLLAGNTDTQYF.

The chain is built from TRBV7-2 and TRBJ1-6; TRBD1 matches 7 bases. Germline-derived CDR1 and CDR2 are SGHTA and FQGNSA. The ends lost 7 bases at V and 10 bases at J; junction bases unmatched: 7. The CDR3 spans 13 residues. Here the CDR3 DNA reads TGTGCCAGCAAGTCAGGGGGAATCTCACCCCTCCACTTT. This translates into CASKSGGISPLHF.

This clonotype was observed many times. This chain joins TRBV12-3 or TRBV12-4 and TRBJ2-1, with D perhaps assigned TRBD1 or TRBD2 (5 bases each). This CDR3 comprises 16 residues. The V end lost 2 bases, the J end lost 0 bases, and 11 bases lay between the germline ends. CDR3: CASSLRGGSSYNEQFF. CDR3 nucleotides: TGTGCCAGCAGTTTAAGGGGTGGGAGCTCCTACAATGAGCAGTTCTTC.

This clonotype was counted ten times or more. The rearrangement uses TRBV12-5 and TRBJ2-4; the D gene is possibly TRBD2 (7 bases). CDR1 is LGHNT and CDR2 is FRNRAP in the germline V gene. Trimming took 4 bases from V and 5 from J, leaving 12 bases between them. The CDR3 consists of 14 residues. In DNA form, the CDR3 reads TGTGCTAGTGGTTCCCCCGGGGGGCAAAACATTCAGTACTTC. Protein: CASGSPGGQNIQYF.

CDR3 bases: TGTGCCAGCAGCCACGACCGGGACAGGGGCGGGACTGAAGCTTTCTTT. The encoded protein is CASSHDRDRGGTEAFF. The chain links TRBV9 to TRBJ1-1; 10 bases align to TRBD1. The CDR3 consists of 16 residues. CDR1 is SGDLS and CDR2 is YYNGEE in the germline V gene. V lost 4 bases, J lost 5 bases, and 11 bases stayed unmatched.

This chain connects TRBV28 to TRBJ1-1; D unresolved. V was cut by 4 bases and J by 1 base, with 7 bases left in between. Germline V gene lookup returns CDR1 MDHEN and CDR2 SYDVKM. The CDR3 has 13 amino acids. Here the CDR3 reads CASSYASNTEAFF. The CDR3 bases are TGTGCCAGCAGTTACGCCTCGAACACTGAAGCTTTCTTT.

This clonotype occurred a few times. One end of the junction is discordant with germline, which a read error may explain. The chain joins TRBV28 to TRBJ2-5; TRBD2 agrees at 7 bases. Germline V gene sequence: CDR1 MDHEN, CDR2 SYDVKM. The CDR3 sequence is 14 residues long. The CDR3 sequence: CASWEGPEGETQCF. The CDR3 DNA is TGTGCCAGCTGGGAGGGTCCCGAAGGAGAGACCCAGTGCTTC. Filled out from reference TRBV28 and TRBJ2-5, the complete variable domain reads DVKVTQSSRYLVKRTGEKVFLECVQDMDHENMFWYRQDPGLGLRLIYFSYDVKMKEKGDIPEGYSVSREKKERFSLILESASTNQTSMYLCASWEGPEGETQCFGPGTRLLVL.